The present T cell receptor beta chain was sequenced within a study of OX40 agonist ivuxolimab in advanced cancers. Study at large: Each dose-escalation patient presented with hepatocellular carcinoma, melanoma, renal cell or head and neck cancer. Partial responses were achieved by three patients, one with hepatocellular carcinoma and two with cutaneous melanoma.

Sequencing used immunoSEQ multiplex PCR; TCRdb keeps in-frame clones, though not all of them. The sample records roughly 47,000 clones, 70% to 90% being singletons. The sequences come from CD4+ or CD8+ T cells sorted from blood, collected in a trial of the OX40 agonist ivuxolimab. This TCR came from an adult with an advanced solid tumor such as melanoma, head and neck, liver or kidney cancer.

CDR3 amino acids: CASSQGQVMNTEAFF. For the CDR3, the DNA is TGCGCCAGCAGCCAAGGACAGGTTATGAACACTGAAGCTTTCTTT. This chain joins TRBV4-1 and TRBJ1-1; perhaps TRBD1 as D (6 bases). This CDR3 comprises 15 residues. The germline V gene encodes CDR1 MGHRA and CDR2 YSYEKL. Trimming removed 1 base at V and 0 bases at J, with 9 bases between.